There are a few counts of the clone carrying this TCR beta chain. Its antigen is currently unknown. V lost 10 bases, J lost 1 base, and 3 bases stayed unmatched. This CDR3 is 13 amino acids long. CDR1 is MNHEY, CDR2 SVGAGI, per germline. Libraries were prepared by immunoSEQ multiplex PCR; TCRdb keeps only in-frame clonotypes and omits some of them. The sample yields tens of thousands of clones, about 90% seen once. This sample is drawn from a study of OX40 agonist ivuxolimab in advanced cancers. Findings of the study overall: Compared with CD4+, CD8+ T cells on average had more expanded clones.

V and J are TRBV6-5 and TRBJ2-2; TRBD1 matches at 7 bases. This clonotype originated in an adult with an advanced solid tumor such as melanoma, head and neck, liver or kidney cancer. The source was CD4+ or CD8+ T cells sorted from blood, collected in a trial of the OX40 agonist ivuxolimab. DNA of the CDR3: TGTGCCACCGGGACAGTGAACACCGGGGAGCTGTTTTTT. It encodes CATGTVNTGELFF.